The text below deals with one TCR beta chain. The data are from a study of blood T cell repertoires in COVID-19. CDR3 length: 16 residues. With 0 bases clipped from V and 2 bases from J, the junction kept 5 bases outside the gene matches. The germline CDR1 and CDR2 sequences are GTSNPN and SVGIG (reference sequence). This study enrolled people aged about 18 to 90 from about two dozen US geographic areas. The protocol was immunoSEQ multiplex PCR, while the TCRdb copy is restricted to in-frame clones and leaves out a portion. The sample has 250,000 to 300,000 clones, 75% to 90% seen once; the top ten hold 1.7%.

This TCR was recovered from a woman between 40 and 50 years old who had recovered from COVID-19. The genes are TRBV30 and TRBJ2-5; 11 bases map to TRBD2. Sequencing input: PBMCs or T cells enriched from blood (not recorded which). DNA of the CDR3: TGTGCCTGGAGTGTGGGACTAGCGGCGATACAAGAGACCCAGTACTTC. This codes for CAWSVGLAAIQETQYF.